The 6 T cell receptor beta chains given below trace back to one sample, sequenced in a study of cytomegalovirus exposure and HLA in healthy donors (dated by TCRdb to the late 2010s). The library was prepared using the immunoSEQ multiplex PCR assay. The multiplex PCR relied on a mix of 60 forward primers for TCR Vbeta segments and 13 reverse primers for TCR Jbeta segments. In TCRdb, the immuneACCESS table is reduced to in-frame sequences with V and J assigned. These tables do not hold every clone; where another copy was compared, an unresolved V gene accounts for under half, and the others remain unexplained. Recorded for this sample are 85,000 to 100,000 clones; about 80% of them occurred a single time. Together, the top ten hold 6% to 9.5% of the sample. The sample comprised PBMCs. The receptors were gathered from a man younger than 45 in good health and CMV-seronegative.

CDR3 coding DNA: TGTGCCAGCAGCCAAGATCTTGACAGGGGAGGCGGCTACACCTTC. Protein product: CASSQDLDRGGGYTF. The rearrangement uses TRBV14 and TRBJ1-2; 8 bases fit TRBD1. Germline CDR1 reads SGHDN; CDR2 reads FVKESK. CDR3 length: 15 amino acids. V lost 0 bases, J lost 8 bases, and 8 bases stayed unmatched.

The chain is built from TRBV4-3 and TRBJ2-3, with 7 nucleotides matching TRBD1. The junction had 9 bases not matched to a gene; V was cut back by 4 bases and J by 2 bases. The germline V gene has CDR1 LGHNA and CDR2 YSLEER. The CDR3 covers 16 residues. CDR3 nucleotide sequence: TGCGCCAGCAGCCGGACTGGACAGGTCAACACAGATACGCAGTATTTT. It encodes CASSRTGQVNTDTQYF.

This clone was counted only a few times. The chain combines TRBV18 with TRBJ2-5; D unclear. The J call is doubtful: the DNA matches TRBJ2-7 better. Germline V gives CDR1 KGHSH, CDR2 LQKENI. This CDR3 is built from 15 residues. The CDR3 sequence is CASSPPERLHYEQYF. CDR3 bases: TGTGCCAGCTCACCACCTGAAAGACTTCACTACGAGCAGTACTTC.

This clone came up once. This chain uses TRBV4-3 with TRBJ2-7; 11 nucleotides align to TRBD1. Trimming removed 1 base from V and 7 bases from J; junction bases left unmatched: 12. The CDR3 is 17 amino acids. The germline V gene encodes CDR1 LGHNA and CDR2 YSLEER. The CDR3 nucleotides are TGCGCCAGCAGCCAAGTCCCGATCGGACAGGGGGCGGGTGAGCAGTACTTC. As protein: CASSQVPIGQGAGEQYF.

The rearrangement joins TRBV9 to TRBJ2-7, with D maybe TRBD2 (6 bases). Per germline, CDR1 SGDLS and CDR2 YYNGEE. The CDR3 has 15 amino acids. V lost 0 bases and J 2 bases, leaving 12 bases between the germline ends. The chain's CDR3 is CASSVVGGATYEQYF. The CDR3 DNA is TGTGCCAGCAGCGTAGTCGGAGGGGCCACCTACGAGCAGTACTTC.

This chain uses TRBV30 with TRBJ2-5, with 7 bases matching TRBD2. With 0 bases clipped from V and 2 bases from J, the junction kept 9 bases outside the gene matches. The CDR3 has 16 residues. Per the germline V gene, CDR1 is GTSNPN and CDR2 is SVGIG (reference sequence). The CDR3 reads CAWSVLPAGIQETQYF. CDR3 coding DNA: TGTGCCTGGAGTGTACTTCCAGCGGGGATACAAGAGACCCAGTACTTC.